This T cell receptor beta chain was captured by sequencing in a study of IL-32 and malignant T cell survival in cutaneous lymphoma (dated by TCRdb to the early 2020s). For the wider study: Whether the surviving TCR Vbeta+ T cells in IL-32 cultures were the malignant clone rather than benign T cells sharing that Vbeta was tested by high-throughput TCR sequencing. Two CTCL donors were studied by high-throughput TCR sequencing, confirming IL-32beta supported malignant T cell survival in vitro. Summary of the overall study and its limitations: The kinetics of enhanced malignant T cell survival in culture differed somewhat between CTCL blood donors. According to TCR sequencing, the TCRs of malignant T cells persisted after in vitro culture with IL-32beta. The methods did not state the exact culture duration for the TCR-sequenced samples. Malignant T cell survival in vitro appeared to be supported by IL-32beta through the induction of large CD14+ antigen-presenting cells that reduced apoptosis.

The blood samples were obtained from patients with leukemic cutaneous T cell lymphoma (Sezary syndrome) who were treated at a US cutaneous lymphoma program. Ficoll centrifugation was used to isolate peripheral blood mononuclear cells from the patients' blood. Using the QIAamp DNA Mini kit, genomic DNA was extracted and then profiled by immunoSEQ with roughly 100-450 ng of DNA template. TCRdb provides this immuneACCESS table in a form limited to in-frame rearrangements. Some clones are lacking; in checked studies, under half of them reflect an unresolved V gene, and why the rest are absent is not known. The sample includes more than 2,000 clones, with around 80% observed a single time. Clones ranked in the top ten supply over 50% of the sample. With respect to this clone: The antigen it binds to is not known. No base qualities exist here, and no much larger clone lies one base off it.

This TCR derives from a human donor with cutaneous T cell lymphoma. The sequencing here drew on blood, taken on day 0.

DNA sequence: TGTGCCAGCAGCTCAGACACGAGGAACACTGAAGCTTTCTTT. Its translation reads: CASSSDTRNTEAFF. The chain is encoded by TRBV5-6 joined to TRBJ1-1; the D gene assignment is ambiguous. There are 14 amino acids in the CDR3, from cysteine to phenylalanine inclusive. Only the CDR3 part of the read is kept: 42 bases, read in frame from the first base. V is pared back by 3 bases and J by 1 base, with 10 bases lying between the germline termini. Via the germline V gene, CDR1 is SGHDT and CDR2 YYEEEE.